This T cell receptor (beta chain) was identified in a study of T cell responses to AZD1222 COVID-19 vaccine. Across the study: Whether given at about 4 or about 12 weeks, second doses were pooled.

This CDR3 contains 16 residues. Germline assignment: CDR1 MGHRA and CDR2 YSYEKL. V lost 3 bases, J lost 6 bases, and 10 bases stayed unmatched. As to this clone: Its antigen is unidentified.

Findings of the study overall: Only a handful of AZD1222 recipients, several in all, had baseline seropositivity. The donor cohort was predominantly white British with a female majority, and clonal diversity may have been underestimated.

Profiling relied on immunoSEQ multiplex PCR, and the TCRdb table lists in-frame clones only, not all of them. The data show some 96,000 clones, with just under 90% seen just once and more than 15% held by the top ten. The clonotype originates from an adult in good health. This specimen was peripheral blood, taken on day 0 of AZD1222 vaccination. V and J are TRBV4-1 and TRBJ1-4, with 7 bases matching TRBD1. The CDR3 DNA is TGCGCCAGCAGCCAGGTAGACAGGGATTTTTATGAAAAACTGTTTTTT. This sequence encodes CASSQVDRDFYEKLFF.